The clone carrying this T cell receptor beta chain was detected a few times. This record belongs to a study of T-cell memory formation after mild COVID-19. Germline CDR1 reads SQVTM; CDR2 reads ANQGSEA. Trimming removed 6 bases from V and 0 bases from J, with 14 bases in between. The CDR3 contains 15 residues. With constant-segment primers, 5'RACE yielded cDNA libraries of TCR alpha and TCR beta that carried sample barcodes and UMIs. MiXCR, run by TCRdb on the 5' RACE reads, gives a single entry per CDR3 protein. Seen here are a few hundred thousand distinct CDR3 sequences, roughly 15% observed once, and the top ten hold about a fifth.

Sequencing used PBMCs or a T cell subset sorted from them (not recorded which). The source of this sequence is a man between 18 and 29 years old who had mild COVID-19 (a few samples of this study predate the infection). Cell type and time point are not known. The chain has TRBV29-1 and TRBJ1-4; tentatively, D is TRBD1 (6 bases). CDR3 DNA: TGCAGCGTAGCCCGGGACACCGCAACTAATGAAAAACTGTTTTTT. This codes for CSVARDTATNEKLFF.